The 27 T cell receptor beta chains in this list originate from one sample, sequenced in a study of shared clonotypes between healthy human individuals. CD45RO-negative CD8 cells positively selected for CCR7 made up the naive population, which excluded terminally differentiated effector memory CD45RA+ cells. Profiling relied on immunoSEQ multiplex PCR, and the TCRdb table lists in-frame clones only, not all of them. The data show over 2,000,000 clones, around 93% seen once. The sequencing input was naive CD8+ T cells from PBMCs. The receptors come from a man younger than 35 in good health. Some clones in this sample may be carry-over from other donors' samples.

This clone appeared once. V gene TRBV7-3 combines with J gene TRBJ2-3, with 14 bases identical to TRBD2. The ends lost 1 base at V and 5 bases at J; junction bases unmatched: 5. CDR3 length: 17 amino acids. CDR1 SGHTA and CDR2 FQGTGA come from the germline V gene. The CDR3 DNA follows: TGTGCCAGCAGCTTAAGGGGACTAGCGGGAGTAGAAGATACGCAGTATTTT. This translates into CASSLRGLAGVEDTQYF.

As concerns this clone: Other nucleotide sequences in the sample specify the same CDR3. The V call is TRBV7-9, the J call TRBJ1-5, with D possibly matching TRBD1 (5 bases). V lost 6 bases, J lost 4 bases, and 10 bases lay in between. The CDR3 has 13 amino acids. CDR1 SEHNR and CDR2 FQNEAQ come from the germline V gene (reference sequence). The CDR3 DNA follows: TGTGCCAGCAGTTGGGCAGGGAATCAGCCCCAGCATTTT. Its translation is CASSWAGNQPQHF.

This chain connects TRBV4-3 to TRBJ1-1; D is perhaps TRBD1 (5 bases). The CDR3 is made up of 14 amino acids. V dropped 4 bases and J dropped 0 bases, with 9 bases sitting between them. From germline, CDR1 is LGHNA and CDR2 YSLEER. As DNA, the CDR3 is TGCGCCAGCAGCCCGGGGCGGCTGAACACTGAAGCTTTCTTT. This translates into CASSPGRLNTEAFF.

J is TRBJ2-2 and V is TRBV11-1; no reliable D call. CDR1 SGHAT and CDR2 FQDESV come from the germline V gene (reference sequence). With 2 bases removed from V and 6 bases from J, the gap between germline ends came to 4 bases. This CDR3 has 12 residues. The CDR3 DNA reads TGTGCCAGCAGCTTATGGGCCGGGGAGCTGTTTTTT. Amino acids: CASSLWAGELFF.

The chain carries TRBV7-9 and TRBJ1-4; TRBD1 might be the D (5 bases). V was shortened by 5 bases and J by 8 bases, with 15 bases between the two germline ends. Germline V lookup: CDR1 SEHNR, CDR2 FQNEAQ (reference sequence). The CDR3 is 14 residues long. CDR3 coding DNA: TGTGCCAGCAGCGCCAGGGAGGAGGAGGAAAAACTGTTTTTT. Protein product: CASSAREEEEKLFF. The full variable domain, completed using reference TRBV7-9 and TRBJ1-4, is DTGVSQNPRHKITKRGQNVTFRCDPISEHNRLYWYRQTLGQGPEFLTYFQNEAQLEKSRLLSDRFSAERPKGSFSTLEIQRTEQGDSAMYLCASSAREEEEKLFFGSGTQLSVL.

This chain's CDR3 is CASSWGPENTEAFF. The CDR3 nucleotides read TGTGCCAGCAGCTGGGGCCCAGAGAACACTGAAGCTTTCTTT. The rearrangement uses TRBV13 and TRBJ1-1, with a weak D call TRBD1 (5 bases). The ends were cut back, 4 bases at V and 1 base at J, with 10 bases in the middle. The CDR3 runs to 14 residues. CDR1 and CDR2 (germline): PRHDT, FYEKMQ (reference sequence).

The rearrangement links TRBV9 to TRBJ2-5, with TRBD1 matching over 11 bases. TRBJ2-7 explains the end of the DNA better; the J call may be wrong. The CDR3 runs 15 residues. From germline, CDR1 is SGDLS and CDR2 YYNGEE. The CDR3 DNA reads TGTGCCAGCAGCCCCGGGACAGGGGGGACTTACGAGCAGTACTTC. Translation: CASSPGTGGTYEQYF.

This chain links TRBV9 with TRBJ2-7, with 8 bases lining up with TRBD2. Trimming removed 5 bases from V and 2 bases from J; junction bases left unmatched: 6. This CDR3 region has 14 residues. CDR1 is SGDLS and CDR2 is YYNGEE in the germline V gene. The CDR3 nucleotides read TGTGCCAGCAGTGAGAGCGGGAGTCCCTACGAGCAGTACTTC. It is translated as CASSESGSPYEQYF.

This rearrangement joins TRBV27 to TRBJ2-7, with 13 bases identical to TRBD2. Germline V gene sequence: CDR1 MNHEY, CDR2 SMNVEV (reference sequence). V gave up 5 bases and J gave up 6 bases; unmatched junction bases: 7. The CDR3 loop spans 15 amino acids. The CDR3 spells CASSAGTSGTLEQYF. The CDR3 DNA is TGTGCCAGCAGTGCCGGGACTAGCGGGACTCTCGAGCAGTACTTC.

This sequence joins TRBV6-5 and TRBJ1-2; TRBD1 is a possible D gene (6 bases). Trimming took 0 bases from V and 5 from J, leaving 13 bases between them. Germline CDR1 and CDR2: MNHEY and SVGAGI. This CDR3 has 15 amino acids. Here the CDR3 DNA reads TGTGCCAGCAGTTACTCGAGGGGGGCATGGTATGGCTACACCTTC. It is translated as CASSYSRGAWYGYTF.

V and J are TRBV27 and TRBJ1-1, with 7 bases lining up with TRBD1. The V segment lost 6 bases and the J segment 6 bases; nucleotides outside the gene matches: 7. CDR3 length equals 13 residues. From germline, CDR1 is MNHEY and CDR2 SMNVEV (reference sequence). CDR3 in amino acids: CASSPQGFPEAFF. In DNA form, the CDR3 reads TGTGCCAGCAGCCCACAGGGGTTTCCTGAAGCTTTCTTT.

The chain couples TRBV9 to TRBJ1-5; no clear D. CDR1 is SGDLS and CDR2 is YYNGEE in the germline V gene. CDR3 size: 15 residues. V gave up 4 bases and J gave up 2 bases, with 13 bases separating them. CDR3 region: CASSPSGQRNQPQHF. CDR3 nucleotide sequence: TGTGCCAGCAGCCCAAGCGGGCAGCGCAATCAGCCCCAGCATTTT. The complete variable domain, with remaining parts taken from reference TRBV9 and TRBJ1-5, reads DSGVTQTPKHLITATGQRVTLRCSPRSGDLSVYWYQQSLDQGLQFLIQYYNGEERAKGNILERFSAQQFPDLHSELNLSSLELGDSALYFCASSPSGQRNQPQHFGDGTRLSIL.

V is TRBV5-1 and J is TRBJ1-1; no firm D call. CDR1 SGHRS and CDR2 YFSETQ come from the germline V gene. CDR3 length: 17 amino acids. V lost 0 bases and J 0 bases, leaving 15 bases between the germline ends. The CDR3 sequence is CASSLGPKTFLNTEAFF. The CDR3 DNA follows: TGCGCCAGCAGCTTGGGGCCTAAAACCTTCCTGAACACTGAAGCTTTCTTT.

The chain joins TRBV28 to TRBJ2-7; D is unresolved. Germline V gene lookup returns CDR1 MDHEN and CDR2 SYDVKM. The CDR3 runs to 11 residues. The V gene lost 4 bases and the J gene lost 6 bases, with 7 bases spanning the gap. The CDR3 here is CASSWVSEQYF. CDR3 in DNA: TGTGCCAGCAGTTGGGTCTCCGAGCAGTACTTC.

The chain recombines TRBV9 with TRBJ1-3; the D gene is possibly TRBD1 (5 bases). The CDR3 length is 17 residues. Germline CDR1 and CDR2: SGDLS and YYNGEE. Trimming cost V 4 bases and J 2 bases, with 19 bases left between them. In DNA form, the CDR3 reads TGTGCCAGCAGCACGGGGACTGGCCCTACTCCTGGAAACACCATATATTTT. Translating gives CASSTGTGPTPGNTIYF.

The chain recombines TRBV20-1 with TRBJ2-1; D unresolved. Germline assignment: CDR1 DFQATT and CDR2 SNEGSKA (reference sequence). The CDR3 consists of 8 residues. Trimming took off 5 bases at V and 8 bases at J, with 1 base between the two ends. This CDR3 is CSAHEQFF. The CDR3 nucleotides read TGCAGTGCTCATGAGCAGTTCTTC.

This clone came up once. The V and J genes are TRBV6-6 and TRBJ1-5; no firm D call. This CDR3 spans 14 amino acids. Germline-derived CDR1 and CDR2 are MNHNY and SVGAGI (reference sequence). V lost 0 bases to trimming and J lost 10 bases, with 13 bases between them. CDR3 sequence (DNA): TGTGCCAGCAGTTACTCCTCGGCGATTTATCCCCAGCATTTT. Translating it yields CASSYSSAIYPQHF.

This sequence joins TRBV30 and TRBJ1-3; 10 bases are a match to TRBD1. The germline gives CDR1 GTSNPN, CDR2 SVGIG (reference sequence). The ends lost 5 bases at V and 1 base at J; junction bases unmatched: 5. The CDR3 is made up of 15 amino acids. CDR3 in DNA: TGTGCCTGGCTTGGGACAGGGGTATCTGGAAACACCATATATTTT. Its translation: CAWLGTGVSGNTIYF.

The J gene is TRBJ2-5, the V gene TRBV14; D ambiguous. CDR3 size: 17 residues. V lost 3 bases to trimming and J lost 5 bases, with 22 bases between them. Germline CDR1 reads SGHDN; CDR2 reads FVKESK. The CDR3: CASSHPMLVPWDETQYF. DNA for the CDR3: TGTGCCAGCAGCCACCCCATGCTGGTGCCTTGGGATGAGACCCAGTACTTC.

V and J are TRBV11-2 and TRBJ1-4; perhaps TRBD1 as D (6 bases). Between the trimmed V and J ends, which lost 4 bases and 6 bases, there was a span of 12 bases. The CDR3 covers 14 residues. Germline lookup yields CDR1 SGHAT and CDR2 FQNNGV. Here the CDR3 DNA reads TGTGCCAGCAGCTCCCAGTGGACAGATGAAAAACTGTTTTTT. This encodes CASSSQWTDEKLFF.

A single count supports this clone. This rearrangement joins TRBV19 to TRBJ1-2, with 7 bases identical to TRBD1. Germline V gene sequence: CDR1 LNHDA, CDR2 SQIVND (reference sequence). Trimming removed 5 bases from V and 0 bases from J; junction bases left unmatched: 6. The CDR3 has 15 residues. This CDR3 reads CASSGRDSTNYGYTF. The CDR3 DNA reads TGTGCCAGTAGTGGAAGGGACAGTACTAACTATGGCTACACCTTC.

The chain joins TRBV27 to TRBJ1-5, with 9 positions matching TRBD1. Germline CDR1 and CDR2: MNHEY and SMNVEV (reference sequence). The CDR3 is made up of 17 amino acids. V was clipped by 5 bases and J by 9 bases; unmatched bases: 17. Here the CDR3 reads CASSPRMGQGSGAPQHF. For the CDR3, the DNA is TGTGCCAGCAGTCCGCGGATGGGACAGGGTTCAGGAGCGCCCCAGCATTTT.

The J gene is TRBJ2-1, the V gene TRBV9; D gene uncertain. V was trimmed by 3 bases and J by 3 bases, leaving 4 bases between them. The germline V gene has CDR1 SGDLS and CDR2 YYNGEE. The CDR3 length is 12 residues. The CDR3 region has the DNA TGTGCCAGCAGCGCCTACTACAATGAGCAGTTCTTC. Translating gives CASSAYYNEQFF. The variable domain in full, with the rest retrieved from reference TRBV9 and TRBJ2-1, is DSGVTQTPKHLITATGQRVTLRCSPRSGDLSVYWYQQSLDQGLQFLIQYYNGEERAKGNILERFSAQQFPDLHSELNLSSLELGDSALYFCASSAYYNEQFFGPGTRLTVL.

The chain joins TRBV27 to TRBJ2-2; TRBD2 is a possible D gene (5 bases). The CDR3 runs to 12 residues. With 7 bases removed from V and 5 bases from J, the gap between germline ends came to 8 bases. Germline V gene lookup returns CDR1 MNHEY and CDR2 SMNVEV (reference sequence). The CDR3 reads CASKEVTGELFF. CDR3 sequence (DNA): TGTGCCAGCAAGGAGGTTACCGGGGAGCTGTTTTTT.

In the case of this clone: Sequence at one end of the junction differs from germline and may be a read error. The CDR3 DNA reads as TGTGCCAGCAGTTCGCCTACTCTACCGGGACAGGATCCTCTCCGATCCTTC. It yields the protein CASSSPTLPGQDPLRSF. The chain recombines TRBV28 with TRBJ2-7; 8 positions match TRBD1. The length of the CDR3 is 17 residues. Per germline, CDR1 MDHEN and CDR2 SYDVKM. The complete variable domain, with remaining parts taken from reference TRBV28 and TRBJ2-7, reads DVKVTQSSRYLVKRTGEKVFLECVQDMDHENMFWYRQDPGLGLRLIYFSYDVKMKEKGDIPEGYSVSREKKERFSLILESASTNQTSMYLCASSSPTLPGQDPLRSFGPGTRLTVT.

This rearrangement joins TRBV29-1 to TRBJ2-1, with 10 bases that match TRBD1. The CDR3 runs to 11 residues. Germline V gives CDR1 SQVTM, CDR2 ANQGSEA. J was trimmed by 9 bases and V by 6 bases; bases with no gene match: 2. CDR3 amino acids: CSVDRGREQFF. CDR3 in DNA: TGCAGCGTAGACAGGGGGCGTGAGCAGTTCTTC.

V and J are TRBV2 and TRBJ2-5; D is possibly TRBD2 (6 bases). V was trimmed by 4 bases and J by 0 bases, leaving 12 bases between them. CDR3 size: 15 residues. Germline CDR1 reads SNHLY; CDR2 reads FYNNEI. The CDR3, as DNA: TGTGCCAGCAGTGGACTAGGGCTTAACCAAGAGACCCAGTACTTC. Amino acids: CASSGLGLNQETQYF.